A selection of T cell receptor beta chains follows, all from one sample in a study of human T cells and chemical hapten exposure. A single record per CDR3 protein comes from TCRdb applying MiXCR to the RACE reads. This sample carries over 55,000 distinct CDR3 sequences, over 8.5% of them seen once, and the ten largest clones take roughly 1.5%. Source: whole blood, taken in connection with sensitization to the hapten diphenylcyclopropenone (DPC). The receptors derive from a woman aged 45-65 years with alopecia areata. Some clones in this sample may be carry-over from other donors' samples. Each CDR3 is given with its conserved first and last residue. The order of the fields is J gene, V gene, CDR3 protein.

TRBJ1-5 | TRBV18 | CASSQSLKQGGANQPQHF
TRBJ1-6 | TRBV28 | CASSPRQGLHSPLHF
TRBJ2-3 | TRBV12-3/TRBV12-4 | CASSPRQGITDTQYF
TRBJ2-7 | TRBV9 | CASSVAAAVNSYEQYF
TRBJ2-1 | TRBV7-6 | CASSFRPAIDEQFF
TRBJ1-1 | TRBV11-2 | CASSPRTGLNTEAFF
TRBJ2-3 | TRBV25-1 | CASGKRGGTDTQYF
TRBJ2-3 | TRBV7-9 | CASSPTGGASSDTQYF
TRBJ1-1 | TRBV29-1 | CSAEVARGAFF
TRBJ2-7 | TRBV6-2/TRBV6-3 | CASSYVGQTYEQYF
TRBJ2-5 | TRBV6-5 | CASSLSYGSQETQYF
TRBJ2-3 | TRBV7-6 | CASSPLPQTSGGVDTQYF
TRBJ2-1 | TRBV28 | CASSLLDRGPYNEQFF
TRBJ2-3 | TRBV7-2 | CASSFTNSDTQYF
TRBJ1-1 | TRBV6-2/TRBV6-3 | CASSYSSGTGAEAFF
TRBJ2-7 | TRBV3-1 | CASSQERGGDRTYEQYF
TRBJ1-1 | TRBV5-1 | CASSLGDRGEAFF
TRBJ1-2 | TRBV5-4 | CASSLPTGRGYTF
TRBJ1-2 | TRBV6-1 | CASSGYIFADRGGYGYTF
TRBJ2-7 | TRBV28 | CASSTSPTYEQYF
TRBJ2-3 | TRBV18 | CASSFTTASSTDTQYF
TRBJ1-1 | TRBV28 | CASMRVTEAFF
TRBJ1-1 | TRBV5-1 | CASSSSGGASTEAFF
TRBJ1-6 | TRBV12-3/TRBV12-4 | CASRGGLNNSPLHF
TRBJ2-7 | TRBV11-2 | CASSPLKGVHEQYF
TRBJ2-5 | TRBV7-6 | CASSAGEAVLQETQYF
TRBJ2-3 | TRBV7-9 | CASSPPLDTQYF
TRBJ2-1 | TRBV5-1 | CASSPDRRYNEQFF
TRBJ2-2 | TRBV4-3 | CASSQAGGPNTGELFF
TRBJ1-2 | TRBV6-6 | CASSYQNGYTF
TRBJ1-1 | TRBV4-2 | CASSQEDRNHQMNTEAFF
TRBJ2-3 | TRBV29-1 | CSVDLGLHQDTQYF
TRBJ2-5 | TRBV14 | CASSRLAGGQETQYF
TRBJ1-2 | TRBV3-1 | CASSQATGNWAF
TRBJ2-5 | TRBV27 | CASSLMWGNQETQYF
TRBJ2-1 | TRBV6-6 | CASSYSKSRGRANEQFF
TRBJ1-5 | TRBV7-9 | CASSLESTGNQPQHF
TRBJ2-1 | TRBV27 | CASSRAEGAYNEQFF
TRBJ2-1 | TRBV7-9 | CASSFQTGTSSYNEQFF
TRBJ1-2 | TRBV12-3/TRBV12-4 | CASSTLRGGFGYTF
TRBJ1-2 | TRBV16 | CASSPWTGYGYTF
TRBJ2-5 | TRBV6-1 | CASSETAAQETQYF
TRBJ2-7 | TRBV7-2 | CASSLGGAGYEQYF
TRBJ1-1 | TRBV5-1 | CASSSLQGHGEAFF
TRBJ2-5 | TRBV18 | CASSPSGSQETQYF
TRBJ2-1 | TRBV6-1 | CASSLHDEQFF
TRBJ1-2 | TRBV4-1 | CASSQVLLGQGSYGYTF
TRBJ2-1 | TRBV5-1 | CASSRGGRNEQFF
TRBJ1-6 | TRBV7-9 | CASLRDGCNSPLHF
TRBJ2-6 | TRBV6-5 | CASAVESSGANVLTF
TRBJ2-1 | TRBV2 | CASPTRRSYNEQFF
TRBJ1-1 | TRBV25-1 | CASSGSGQGRMAMNTEAFF
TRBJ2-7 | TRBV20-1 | CRPTGDLNPNEQYF
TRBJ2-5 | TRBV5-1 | CASSFFRESRETQYF
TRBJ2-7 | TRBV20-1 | CSAVGRAGGTFYEQYF
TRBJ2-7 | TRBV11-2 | CASSPFPQREAYEQYF
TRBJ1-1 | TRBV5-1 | CASNTGLNTEAFF
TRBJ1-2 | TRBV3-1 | CASSQDAGRGGYTF
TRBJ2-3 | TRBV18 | CASSPGGADTQYF